This T cell receptor (beta chain) came from a study of cytomegalovirus exposure and HLA in healthy donors. Primers included in the PCR were 60 Vbeta and 13 Jbeta primers. TCRdb keeps only in-frame clones here, not all; method: immunoSEQ multiplex PCR. Altogether roughly 110,000 clones are present, approximately 71% being singletons, with the ten largest covering 2.5%. Trimming took 10 bases from V and 3 from J, leaving 14 bases between them. The CDR3 consists of 13 residues. Per germline, CDR1 MNHEY and CDR2 SVGAGI. Input material: PBMCs. This chain joins TRBV6-5 and TRBJ2-3, with D perhaps matching TRBD1 (5 bases). This clonotype was sampled from a man aged 40-49 years in good health and CMV-seronegative. The DNA of the CDR3 is TGTGCCACCTCGAAGGCAGGGACAGATACGCAGTATTTT. Translated, it gives CATSKAGTDTQYF.